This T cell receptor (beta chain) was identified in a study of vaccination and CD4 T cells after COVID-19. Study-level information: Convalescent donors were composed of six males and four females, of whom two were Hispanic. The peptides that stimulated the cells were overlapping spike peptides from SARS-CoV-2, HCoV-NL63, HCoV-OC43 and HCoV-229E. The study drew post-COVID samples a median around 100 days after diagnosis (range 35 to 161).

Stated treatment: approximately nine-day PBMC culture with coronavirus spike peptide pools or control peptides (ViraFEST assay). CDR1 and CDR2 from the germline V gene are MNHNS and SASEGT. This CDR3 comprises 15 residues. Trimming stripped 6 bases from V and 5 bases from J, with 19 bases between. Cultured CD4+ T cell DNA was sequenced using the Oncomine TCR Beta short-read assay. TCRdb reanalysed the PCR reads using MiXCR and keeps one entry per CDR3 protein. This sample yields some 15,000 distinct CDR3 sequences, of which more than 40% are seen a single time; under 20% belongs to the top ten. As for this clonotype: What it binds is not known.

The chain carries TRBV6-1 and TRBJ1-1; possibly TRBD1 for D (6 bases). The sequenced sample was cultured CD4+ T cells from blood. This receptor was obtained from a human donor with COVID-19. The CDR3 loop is CASSHGAGVITEAFF. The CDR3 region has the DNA TGTGCCAGCAGCCATGGGGCAGGGGTAATTACTGAAGCTTTCTTT.